Listed below are T cell receptor beta chains from one sample, sequenced in a study of Ad26.COV2.S vaccination and SARS-CoV-2 variants. TCRdb's copy holds only in-frame clones and misses some; the assay was immunoSEQ multiplex PCR. This sample has about 460,000 clones, with roughly nine tenths found just once. The source was peripheral blood, collected in a trial of Ad26.COV2.S vaccine versus placebo. All receptors come from a person aged 18-60 years who received the Ad26.COV2.S COVID-19 vaccine or a placebo. Each CDR3 is given without its conserved first and last residue. Each record gives: V gene, J gene, CDR3 protein.

>TRBV25-1|TRBJ2-1
ATSDARSSYNEQF
>TRBV27|TRBJ2-2
ASTPWGPNTGELF
>TRBV30|TRBJ1-4
AWQGPLGNEKLF
>TRBV3-1/TRBV3-2|TRBJ2-7
ASSPRTGHYEQY
>TRBV7-6|TRBJ2-7
ASSLVSGSVSYEQY
>TRBV6-4|TRBJ2-1
ASSPMIGSFSNEQF
>TRBV7-2|TRBJ2-1
ASSLGGGTSYNEQF
>TRBV11-1|TRBJ2-1
ASSLRHDSYNEQF
>TRBV11-1|TRBJ2-3
ASSLRVRTSTDTQY
>TRBV9|TRBJ2-1
ASSGSSYNEQF
>TRBV27|TRBJ1-1
ASSLVGFSTEAF
>TRBV30|TRBJ2-7
AWSNGGPYEQY
>TRBV6-5|TRBJ1-3
ASSKQGEYGNTIY
>TRBV3-1/TRBV3-2|TRBJ2-7
ASSHTGQGFNEQY
>TRBV7-9|TRBJ2-7
ASSLGPPQRAEQY
>TRBV27|TRBJ2-1
ASSPLSAGGYNEQF